The source of this T cell receptor beta chain is a study of T cells in lung cancer brain metastases (dated by TCRdb to 2016 to 2018). Context from the whole study: Of the 20 or so patients, seventeen had a history of tobacco use, with a median of roughly 38 pack-years. About 90% of the 20 patients received no interval therapy between primary and metastasis resection. The cohort included roughly 20 patients who provided 40 or so specimens, with each patient contributing one primary lung lesion and one brain metastasis. A median interval of roughly 370 days was observed between acquisition of the primary and brain metastasis specimens. In this study, the TCR beta CDR3 repertoires of fully resected primary non-small cell lung cancers were compared with those of paired brain metastases. Patients had a median age at first diagnosis of 55 to 70 years, with roughly 9 males and fewer than twelve females. An average DNA integrity number of 3.5 to 4.5 was found in both primary and metastatic specimens, and no significant difference was detected between sites. Broader findings and caveats from the paper: The ten most abundant clones made up a significantly larger repertoire fraction in brain metastases than primaries, suggesting clonal expansion. DNA fragmentation in the FFPE samples may have prevented recovery of the complete infiltrating T cell repertoire. Significantly fewer unique productive clones were found in brain metastases than in paired primaries (median around 1,400 versus 4,600). Most clones were lesion-specific, with limited overlap between paired lesions (mean Morisita index 0.23). The study could not control for the effects of preoperative corticosteroids on T cell infiltration in brain metastases.

As concerns this clone: Its antigen remains undetermined. It has no much larger one-base neighbor in the sample; base qualities were not kept.

Between roughly 2 and 5 ug genomic DNA was input per sample, and equal DNA input was given to paired samples. TCR beta libraries were constructed in two PCR steps with the immunoSEQ hsTCRbeta Kit, which uses multiplexed V and J gene primers. Pooled libraries, together with positive and negative controls, were sequenced on an Illumina MiSeq with a 100-cycle paired-end protocol. Under the source paper's analysis protocol: Raw data were processed by the immunoSEQ vendor into normalized, annotated TCR beta repertoire reports. Richness was counted as unique clones by nucleotide sequence, and total richness was extrapolated with the iChao1 and Efron-Thisted estimators. Paired lesions were characterized and compared using Pielou's evenness, Simpson's index, top-ten clone proportional abundance, and the Morisita overlap index. The source is immuneACCESS, and TCRdb retained only in-frame sequences with V and J called. Part of the clones is not carried over; for the studies checked, unresolved V genes explain less than half of this, and the remainder is unexplained. V and J calls and clone size are as listed in that table; D and trimming were resolved from the DNA. For this sample the table gives roughly 5,000 clones, of which 70% to 90% were detected only once. 5% to 6% of the sample is in the top ten clones.

Patients had resection for either synchronous oligometastatic disease or delayed recurrence of a solitary brain metastasis. To avoid including cancers other than NSCLC, any patient with a history of multiple malignancies was excluded. Using marked H&E slides as a guide, tumor areas were macrodissected from a few unstained roughly 9.3 um sections that had been deparaffinized. All specimens were formalin-fixed and paraffin-embedded (FFPE). The AllPrep DNA/RNA FFPE Kit was used for extraction of genomic DNA. The CDR3 holds 17 amino acids from the cysteine to the phenylalanine. The entry retains the CDR3 DNA only, 51 bases that are in frame from base 1. From the germline V gene, CDR1 is ENHRY and CDR2 is SYGVKD. Ends trimmed: V by 2 bases, J by 3 bases; bases unmatched to a gene: 11.

The receptor was derived from a woman aged 45-59 years with non-small cell lung cancer. The sample was tumor tissue from the primary lung tumor. Read against the paper, the sample's cell subset or site label means: primary lung cancer lesion. Recombination connected TRBV10-3 to TRBJ2-7, and TRBD2 aligns with 9 junction nucleotides. The CDR3 region: CAISETLSGRSYYEQYF. The bases are TGTGCCATCAGTGAGACCTTAAGCGGGAGGTCCTACTACGAGCAGTACTTC.